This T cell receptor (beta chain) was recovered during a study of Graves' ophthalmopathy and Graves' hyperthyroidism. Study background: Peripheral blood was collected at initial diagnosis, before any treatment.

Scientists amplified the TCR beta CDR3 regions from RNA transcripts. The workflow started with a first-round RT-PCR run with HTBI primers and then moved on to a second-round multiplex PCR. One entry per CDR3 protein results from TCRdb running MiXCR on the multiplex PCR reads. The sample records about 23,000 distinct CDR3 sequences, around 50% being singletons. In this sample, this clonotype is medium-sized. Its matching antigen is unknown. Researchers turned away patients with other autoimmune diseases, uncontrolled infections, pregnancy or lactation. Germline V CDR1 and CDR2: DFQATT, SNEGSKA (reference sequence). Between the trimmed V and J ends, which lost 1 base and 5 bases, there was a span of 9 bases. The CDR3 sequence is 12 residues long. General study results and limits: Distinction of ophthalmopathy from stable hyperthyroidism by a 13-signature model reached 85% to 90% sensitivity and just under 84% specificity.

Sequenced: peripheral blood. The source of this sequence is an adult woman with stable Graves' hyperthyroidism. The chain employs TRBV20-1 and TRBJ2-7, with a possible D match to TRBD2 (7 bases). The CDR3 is CSARVRGHEQYF. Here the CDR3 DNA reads TGCAGTGCTAGAGTGCGGGGGCACGAGCAGTACTTC.